This is a list of T cell receptor beta chains from one sample in a study of T cell responses to AZD1222 COVID-19 vaccine. This table comes from immunoSEQ multiplex PCR, and its TCRdb copy is limited to in-frame clones, with some not included. The repertoire holds roughly 180,000 clones, with about nine tenths as singletons. The sample here was peripheral blood, taken 28 days after the second AZD1222 dose. These TCRs come from an adult who received the AZD1222 COVID-19 vaccine. The CDR3 runs from the conserved cysteine through the conserved F or W. D genes are given only for firm matches. Where a row states a size, it is once, few, many or the class of an expanded clone; other rows omit it.

>NA|TRBV2|NA|TRBJ2-7
CASSGHWTTYEQYF
TGTGCCAGCAGTGGACATTGGACGACCTACGAGCAGTACTTC
>NA|TRBV10-3|TRBD1|TRBJ2-7
CAISTGTGGYEQYF
TGTGCCATCAGTACCGGGACAGGGGGCTACGAGCAGTACTTC
>few|TRBV6-7|TRBD2|TRBJ2-7
CACKTSGRRRYEQYF
TGTGCCTGCAAGACTAGCGGGAGGAGGCGGTACGAGCAGTACTTC
>NA|TRBV19|NA|TRBJ2-5
CASSIDLRGTYIQETQYF
TGTGCCAGTAGTATAGATCTTCGCGGGACCTATATCCAAGAGACCCAGTACTTC
>NA|TRBV7-9|NA|TRBJ2-1
CASSQETSLDEQFF
TGTGCCAGCAGCCAGGAGACTAGTCTCGATGAGCAGTTCTTC
>NA|TRBV19|NA|TRBJ2-7
CASSRAGNSYEQYF
TGTGCCAGTAGTAGGGCAGGGAACTCCTACGAGCAGTACTTC
>NA|TRBV6-5|TRBD2|TRBJ2-7
CASSSGLAGLERYF
TGTGCCAGCAGTTCGGGACTAGCGGGGCTCGAGCGATACTTC
>NA|TRBV30|NA|TRBJ2-3
CAWGGGRTADTQYF
TGTGCCTGGGGAGGAGGAAGGACAGCAGATACGCAGTATTTT
>NA|TRBV19|NA|TRBJ1-1
CASSALYTGPTEAFF
TGTGCCAGTAGTGCGCTATACACCGGACCCACTGAAGCTTTCTTT
>NA|TRBV14|NA|TRBJ1-2
CASSAGSGYTF
TGTGCCAGCAGCGCCGGGAGTGGCTACACCTTC
>NA|TRBV29-1|NA|TRBJ2-4
CSVEGHLAKNIQYF
TGCAGCGTTGAGGGGCATCTAGCCAAAAACATTCAGTACTTC
>NA|TRBV7-8|TRBD2|TRBJ2-1
CASSSLAGALNEQFF
TGTGCCAGCAGCTCACTAGCGGGAGCACTCAATGAGCAGTTCTTC
>NA|TRBV19|NA|TRBJ2-2
CARRTIHTGELFF
TGTGCCAGGAGGACAATTCACACCGGGGAGCTGTTTTTT
>NA|TRBV7-2|TRBD2|TRBJ2-2
CASSLFRAGPRTGELFF
TGTGCCAGCAGCTTATTCAGAGCGGGGCCTCGGACCGGGGAGCTGTTTTTT
>NA|TRBV10-1|NA|TRBJ1-4
CASSDGGNEKLFF
TGCGCCAGCAGTGATGGCGGTAATGAAAAACTGTTTTTT
>NA|TRBV30|TRBD1|TRBJ2-7
CAWSPGQTYEQYF
TGTGCCTGGAGCCCGGGACAGACCTACGAGCAGTACTTC
>NA|TRBV30|NA|TRBJ1-6
CAWSFQNFNSPLHF
TGTGCCTGGAGTTTCCAGAACTTTAATTCACCCCTCCACTTT
>NA|TRBV6-4|TRBD2|TRBJ2-3
CASSLADSTDTQYF
TGTGCCAGCAGCCTAGCGGATTCCACAGATACGCAGTATTTT
>once|TRBV5-4|TRBD2|TRBJ2-1
CASSWSSGRLNEQFF
TGTGCCAGCAGCTGGTCTAGCGGCCGTCTTAATGAGCAGTTCTTC
>NA|TRBV7-9|TRBD1|TRBJ2-7
CASSPGTGAPYEQYF
TGTGCCAGCAGCCCAGGGACAGGGGCTCCCTACGAGCAGTACTTC
>NA|TRBV9|NA|TRBJ2-1
CASSVELGNEQFF
TGTGCCAGCAGCGTAGAATTGGGCAATGAGCAGTTCTTC
>NA|TRBV2|NA|TRBJ2-1
CASSYIRVHEQFF
TGTGCCAGCAGTTACATCAGGGTCCATGAGCAGTTCTTC
>NA|TRBV5-6|NA|TRBJ2-1
CASSLLHEQFF
TGTGCCAGCAGCTTGCTCCATGAGCAGTTCTTC
>NA|TRBV5-1|TRBD1|TRBJ1-3
CASSHGQGASLGGNTIYF
TGCGCCAGCAGCCACGGACAGGGCGCAAGCTTGGGTGGAAACACCATATATTTT
>NA|TRBV6-5|TRBD1|TRBJ1-4
CASSPGQGDEKLFF
TGTGCCAGCAGTCCGGGACAGGGCGATGAAAAACTGTTTTTT
>NA|TRBV9|NA|TRBJ2-3
CASTQGGRLGSGNTQYF
TGTGCCAGCACCCAGGGGGGGCGCCTCGGGTCGGGGAATACGCAGTATTTT
>NA|TRBV5-6|NA|TRBJ2-5
CASSLGVGVGETQYF
TGTGCCAGCAGCTTGGGAGTGGGAGTCGGGGAGACCCAGTACTTC
>NA|TRBV6-2/TRBV6-3|TRBD1|TRBJ2-1
CASSYQPGQGENEQFF
TGTGCCAGCAGTTATCAGCCGGGACAGGGGGAGAATGAGCAGTTCTTC
>NA|TRBV7-2|TRBD1|TRBJ2-5
CASSFTGGDAGKTQYF
TGTGCCAGCAGCTTTACAGGGGGCGACGCTGGTAAGACCCAGTACTTC
>NA|TRBV12-3/TRBV12-4|NA|TRBJ2-7
CASSLAFYEQYF
TGTGCCAGCAGCCTAGCTTTCTACGAGCAGTACTTC
>NA|TRBV28|NA|TRBJ1-2
CASHTPTGSYGYTF
TGTGCCAGCCATACACCCACAGGGAGCTATGGCTACACCTTC
>NA|TRBV12-3/TRBV12-4|NA|TRBJ2-7
CASRPTVNYEQYF
TGTGCCAGCAGACCGACAGTTAACTACGAGCAGTACTTC
>NA|TRBV19|NA|TRBJ1-3
CASGTGSGNTIYF
TGTGCCAGTGGTACTGGGTCCGGAAACACCATATATTTT
>NA|TRBV2|NA|TRBJ1-6
CASNRDSESPLHF
TGTGCCAGCAACCGGGACTCTGAATCACCCCTCCACTTT
>NA|TRBV5-4|NA|TRBJ2-3
CASRPPGTDTQYF
TGTGCCAGCAGACCCCCAGGGACAGATACGCAGTATTTT
>NA|TRBV10-1|NA|TRBJ2-7
CASSRIRSDEQYF
TGCGCCAGCAGTAGAATCAGAAGCGACGAGCAGTACTTC
>NA|TRBV18|TRBD1|TRBJ1-5
CASSLIGTAGQPQHF
TGTGCCAGCTCACTGATCGGGACAGCGGGTCAGCCCCAGCATTTT
>NA|TRBV4-2|NA|TRBJ2-7
CASSQGATSGAYF
TGTGCCAGCAGCCAAGGCGCGACTAGTGGGGCGTACTTC
>NA|TRBV5-1|TRBD2|TRBJ2-1
CASSLREGSSNEQFF
TGCGCCAGCAGCTTACGGGAGGGGTCCTCGAATGAGCAGTTCTTC
>NA|TRBV6-6|TRBD2|TRBJ2-5
CASSLSGTSGQETQYF
TGTGCCAGCAGTCTCTCAGGGACTAGCGGGCAAGAGACCCAGTACTTC
>NA|TRBV7-6|NA|TRBJ2-3
CASSLGTDTQYF
TGTGCCAGCAGCCTAGGAACAGATACGCAGTATTTT
>NA|TRBV19|NA|TRBJ1-4
CASMGGREKLFF
TGTGCCAGTATGGGGGGGCGTGAAAAACTGTTTTTT
>once|TRBV4-1|NA|TRBJ1-5
CASSQPLGGKVGQPQHF
TGCGCCAGCAGCCAACCGTTGGGCGGAAAGGTTGGGCAGCCCCAGCATTTT
>NA|TRBV7-2|TRBD1|TRBJ1-1
CASSLIRQGAGTEAFF
TGTGCCAGCAGCTTAATAAGACAGGGGGCGGGGACTGAAGCTTTCTTT